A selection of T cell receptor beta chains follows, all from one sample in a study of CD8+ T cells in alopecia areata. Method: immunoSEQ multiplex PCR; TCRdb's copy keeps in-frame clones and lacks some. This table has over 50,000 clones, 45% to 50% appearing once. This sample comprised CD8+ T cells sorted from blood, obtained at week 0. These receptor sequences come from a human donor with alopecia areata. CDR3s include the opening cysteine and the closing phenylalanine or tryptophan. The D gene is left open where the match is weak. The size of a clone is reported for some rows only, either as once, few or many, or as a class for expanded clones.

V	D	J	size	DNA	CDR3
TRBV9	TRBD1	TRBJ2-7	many	TGTGCCAGCAGCGTAGGGGACAGATCCTACGAGCAGTACTTC	CASSVGDRSYEQYF
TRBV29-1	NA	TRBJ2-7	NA	TGCAGCGTCGAAAACAGGGTTTCCTACGAGCAGTACTTC	CSVENRVSYEQYF
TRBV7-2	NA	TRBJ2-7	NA	TGTGCCAGCAGCCTGGGGACGAACTACGAGCAGTACTTC	CASSLGTNYEQYF
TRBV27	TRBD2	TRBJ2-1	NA	TGTGCCAGCAGTTTAGGGAGCGGGGGTCAGTTCTTC	CASSLGSGGQFF
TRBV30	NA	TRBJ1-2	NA	TGTGCCTGGAGTGATAACTATGGCTACACCTTC	CAWSDNYGYTF
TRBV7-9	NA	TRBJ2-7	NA	TGTGCCAGCAGCTCGGCCTACGAGCAGTACTTC	CASSSAYEQYF
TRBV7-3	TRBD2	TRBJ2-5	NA	TGTGCCAGCAGCTCGAGCGGGAGTCAAGAGACCCAGTACTTC	CASSSSGSQETQYF
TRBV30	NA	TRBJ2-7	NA	TGTGCCTCCCAATGGGGCTACGAGCAGTACTTC	CASQWGYEQYF
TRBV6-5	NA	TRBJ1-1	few	TGTGCCAGCACCCAAGGTGGGGGTGTGAACACTGAAGCTTTCTTT	CASTQGGGVNTEAFF
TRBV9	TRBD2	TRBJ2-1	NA	TGTGCCAGCAGCGTAGAGGCGGGAGGGCAAGGTAATGAGCAGTTCTTC	CASSVEAGGQGNEQFF
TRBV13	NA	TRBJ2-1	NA	TGTGCCAGCAGCCACGGGACCGATGTATACAATGAGCAGTTCTTC	CASSHGTDVYNEQFF
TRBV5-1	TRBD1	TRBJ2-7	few	TGCGCCAGCAGCCCCGGGACAGGGAACTACGAGCAGTACTTC	CASSPGTGNYEQYF
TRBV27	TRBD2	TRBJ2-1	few	TGTGCCAGCAGTTACGGGGGGGAAAACAATGAGCAGTTCTTC	CASSYGGENNEQFF
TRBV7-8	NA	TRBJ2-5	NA	TGTGCCAGCCAGGCGTCGGGGTCTGAGCAGTACTTC	CASQASGSEQYF
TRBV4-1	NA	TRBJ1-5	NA	TGCGCCAGCAGCCCCACAGCATATAGCAATCAGCCCCAGCATTTT	CASSPTAYSNQPQHF
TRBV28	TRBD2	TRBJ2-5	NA	TGTGCCAGCAGTTTTAGAGCGGGAGTACAAGAGACCCAGTACTTC	CASSFRAGVQETQYF
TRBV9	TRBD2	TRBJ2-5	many	TGTGCCAGCAGCGTAGAAGCGGGGGCTTTACAGGAGACCCAGTACTTC	CASSVEAGALQETQYF
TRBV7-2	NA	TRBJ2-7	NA	TGTGCCAGCAGCTTAGATCTATTGGGCAGCAACTACGAGCAGTACTTC	CASSLDLLGSNYEQYF